This TCR beta chain was profiled in a study of blood T cell repertoires in COVID-19 (dated by TCRdb to 2020 to 2022). As for the study more broadly: Collaborator samples came from the United States, Italy and Spain and covered acute and convalescent phases of COVID-19. The material from the prospective study consisted of cDNA or gDNA derived from T cells, B-cell-depleted T cells, or PBMCs. Subjects who had been exposed to COVID-19, were actively infected with it, or had recovered from it provided the deeply sampled blood TCRbeta repertoires that made up the dataset. A freely available public database, intended as a resource for researchers studying the immune response to SARS-CoV-2, is where the repertoires were released. Samples were obtained from the ongoing ImmuneRACE study (first 160 participants) and from about 1,300 subjects provided by 6 global collaborators. Sample metadata almost always included a de-identified subject ID, COVID-19 status, age in years and sex. Where available, HLA class I and class II types were obtained from metadata supplied by the sample provider rather than from assay-based typing.

Worth noting for this clone: There is no known antigen for this receptor. The record has no base qualities; no much larger clone is one base away.

Collaborating institutions collected whole blood in K2EDTA tubes following their own protocols. Collaborator samples were shipped for TCRbeta analysis as frozen whole blood, isolated PBMCs, or DNA extracted from either sample type. TCRbeta CDR3 regions were amplified from genomic DNA by means of the immunoSEQ Assay, a bias-controlled multiplex PCR. In the source study's methods: Within the assay, amplification of reference gene primers was used to estimate how many nucleated cells each sample contained. Sequence reads were collapsed and filtered to measure the absolute abundance of every unique TCRbeta CDR3 rearrangement. For each sample, productive Simpson clonality was calculated as the square root of Simpson's diversity index across productive rearrangements. Here the immuneACCESS table is served through TCRdb, limited to in-frame sequences with V and J called. Missing clones are a known gap in these copies; in checked studies unresolved V genes cover under half, and the rest lacks a known reason. Clone size and the V and J calls come from that table; the DNA yielded D and trimming. Recorded for this sample are about 42,000 clones; more than 75% of them occurred a single time. The ten largest make up 8.5% to 9% of the sample.

V and J lose 0 bases and 0 bases, and a span of 4 bases separates them. From the cysteine up to the phenylalanine, the CDR3 has a length of 14 residues. Only the CDR3 DNA stays, 42 bases, in frame from base 1. In the germline V gene (reference sequence), CDR1 corresponds to SGHAT and CDR2 to FQDESV. Points the paper makes about the study in general: The quantity of clinical and demographic metadata differed by source and by participant and was supplied without curation.

Recombination linked TRBV11-1 to TRBJ2-3; the D gene remains uncertain. The source material was peripheral blood. This TCR derives from a man in his 70s with active or convalescent COVID-19. The bases are TGTGCCAGCAGCTTAGCGCTAAGCACAGATACGCAGTATTTT. Its translation is CASSLALSTDTQYF. Joined to the reference TRBV11-1 and TRBJ2-3 proteins, this CDR3 gives the full variable domain: EAEVAQSPRYKITEKSQAVAFWCDPISGHATLYWYRQILGQGPELLVQFQDESVVDDSQLPKDRFSAERLKGVDSTLKIQPAELGDSAMYLCASSLALSTDTQYFGPGTRLTVL.